These 10 T cell receptor beta chains were all obtained from the same sample, sequenced in a study of T-cell memory formation after mild COVID-19. MiXCR, run by TCRdb on the 5' RACE reads, gives a single entry per CDR3 protein. This sample has roughly 130,000 distinct CDR3 sequences, with 5% to 6.5% found just once. Specimen: PBMCs or a T cell subset sorted from them (not recorded which). Receptors were obtained from an adult woman who had mild COVID-19 (a few samples of this study predate the infection). Cell type and time point are not known.

This clonotype came up a few times. The J gene is TRBJ2-5, the V gene TRBV5-6; D perhaps matches TRBD2 (6 bases). V was trimmed by 4 bases and J by 0 bases, leaving 16 bases between them. Germline-derived CDR1 and CDR2 are SGHDT and YYEEEE. CDR3 length equals 16 residues. The CDR3 loop reads CASSPNGRGHQETQYF. The CDR3 DNA is TGTGCCAGCAGCCCGAACGGGCGGGGCCACCAAGAGACCCAGTACTTC.

This chain connects TRBV12-3 or TRBV12-4 to TRBJ1-2; D gene unclear. This CDR3 is 13 amino acids long. V was clipped by 7 bases and J by 8 bases, with 17 bases between them. Here the CDR3 DNA reads TGTGCCAGCACCAAAATAATCAACGGGGGCTACACCTTC. This encodes CASTKIINGGYTF.

This clonotype was detected many times. This chain uses TRBV19 with TRBJ2-7, with 7 nucleotides matching TRBD1. The J segment lost 2 bases and the V segment lost 3 bases, leaving 7 bases of the junction unmatched. The CDR3 runs to 15 residues. In germline, CDR1 is LNHDA, CDR2 SQIVND (reference sequence). The CDR3 DNA follows: TGTGCCAGTAGTATGTACCCAGGGGGAACCTACGAGCAGTACTTC. Translated, it gives CASSMYPGGTYEQYF.

This clonotype was seen at least ten times. The rearrangement joins TRBV7-9 to TRBJ2-3; 11 bases map to TRBD2. Losses at the gene ends were 1 base for V and 4 bases for J; bases not matched to a gene: 13. The CDR3 loop spans 19 amino acids. Germline assignment: CDR1 SEHNR and CDR2 FQNEAQ (reference sequence). The CDR3 loop reads CASSLGSASGRTLADTQYF. In nucleotides, the CDR3 is TGTGCCAGCAGCTTAGGCAGCGCTAGCGGGAGGACGTTAGCAGATACGCAGTATTTT. The full variable domain, its missing parts supplied by reference TRBV7-9 and TRBJ2-3, is DTGVSQNPRHKITKRGQNVTFRCDPISEHNRLYWYRQTLGQGPEFLTYFQNEAQLEKSRLLSDRFSAERPKGSFSTLEIQRTEQGDSAMYLCASSLGSASGRTLADTQYFGPGTRLTVL.

This clonotype was detected ten times or more. The chain links TRBV4-1 to TRBJ1-5; D not resolved. V was clipped by 1 base and J by 6 bases, with 13 bases between them. CDR3 length: 15 residues. Looked up from germline, CDR1 is MGHRA and CDR2 is YSYEKL. CDR3 protein: CASSQASHRGQPQHF. CDR3 DNA: TGCGCCAGCAGCCAAGCGTCCCACCGGGGTCAGCCCCAGCATTTT.

This clonotype was counted at least ten times. V and J are TRBV7-3 and TRBJ2-3; 12 nucleotides align to TRBD2. Germline V lookup: CDR1 SGHTA, CDR2 FQGTGA. The CDR3 consists of 17 residues. The trim removed 3 bases at V and 5 bases at J, leaving 9 bases unmatched. The CDR3 spells CASSFTTSSGGVDTQYF. For the CDR3, the DNA is TGTGCCAGCAGCTTCACGACCTCTAGCGGGGGGGTAGATACGCAGTATTTT. The whole variable domain, remainder taken from reference TRBV7-3 and TRBJ2-3, is GAGVSQTPSNKVTEKGKYVELRCDPISGHTALYWYRQSLGQGPEFLIYFQGTGAADDSGLPNDRFFAVRPEGSVSTLKIQRTERGDSAVYLCASSFTTSSGGVDTQYFGPGTRLTVL.

The CDR3 loop is CASSPGTGLREQYF. In DNA, the CDR3 is TGTGCCAGCTCCCCCGGGACAGGGTTGCGTGAGCAGTACTTC. The V call is TRBV18, the J call TRBJ2-7; TRBD1 agrees at 9 bases. The CDR3 extends over 14 amino acids. The germline V gene encodes CDR1 KGHSH and CDR2 LQKENI. V lost 6 bases, J lost 7 bases, and 10 bases stayed unmatched.

This clonotype came up a few times. V is TRBV5-5 and J is TRBJ2-7; 8 bases align to TRBD2. CDR3 length: 15 amino acids. Germline CDR1 SGHKS, CDR2 YYEKEE (reference sequence). Trimming took 2 bases from V and 0 from J; bases not matched to a gene: 4. The chain's CDR3 is CASSLAGESSYEQYF. The CDR3 bases are TGTGCCAGCAGCTTAGCGGGGGAATCCTCCTACGAGCAGTACTTC.

This clonotype has only a few counts. The V gene is TRBV29-1, the J gene TRBJ1-5; D is possibly TRBD1 (5 bases). Trimming cost V 2 bases and J 5 bases, with 7 bases left between them. CDR1 SQVTM and CDR2 ANQGSEA come from the germline V gene. CDR3 length: 12 amino acids. CDR3 in DNA: TGCAGCGTTGAACAGGGAGATCAGCCCCAGCATTTT. This translates into CSVEQGDQPQHF.

In this sample, this clonotype turned up many times. V gene TRBV10-3 combines with J gene TRBJ2-7; 8 nucleotides line up with TRBD1. V lost 3 bases and J lost 7; bases outside the gene matches: 11. Germline loops: CDR1 ENHRY, CDR2 SYGVKD. The CDR3 sequence is 15 residues long. CDR3 DNA sequence: TGTGCCATCAGTGAAAGGCAGGGGGCGTCGGATGAGCAGTACTTC. Its protein product is CAISERQGASDEQYF.